The 26 T cell receptor beta chains given below trace back to one sample, sequenced in a study of T cell repertoires in ileal Crohn's disease. Measured with immunoSEQ multiplex PCR; TCRdb has only the in-frame clones, and not every one. This sample has a few thousand clones, with just over 95% found just once. Input material: ileal tissue. The receptors were gathered from an adult with Crohn's disease.

This sequence joins TRBV5-4 and TRBJ1-3; 7 nucleotides line up with TRBD1. After removal of 4 bases from V and 2 bases from J, the junction contained 6 bases not matched to a gene. CDR3 size: 15 residues. Looked up from germline, CDR1 is SGHNT and CDR2 is YYREEE (reference sequence). CDR3 sequence (DNA): TGTGCCAGCAGCCCAAACAGGGGACCTGGAAACACCATATATTTT. Translation gives CASSPNRGPGNTIYF.

The chain employs TRBV27 and TRBJ1-1; a weak D match, TRBD1 (5 bases). This CDR3 is built from 15 residues. V lost 2 bases to trimming and J lost 4 bases, with 14 bases between them. Germline-derived CDR1 and CDR2 are MNHEY and SMNVEV (reference sequence). The CDR3 bases are TGTGCCAGCAGTTTACAGGGTTCGTTTGGCACTGAAGCTTTCTTT. It encodes CASSLQGSFGTEAFF.

On this clone: The sample has other DNA sequences that encode this CDR3 too. The chain uses TRBV18 and TRBJ1-4; 10 bases are a match to TRBD1. Germline trimming cut 9 bases from V and 5 bases from J; bases unmatched to any gene: 6. CDR3 length: 14 amino acids. Germline loops: CDR1 KGHSH, CDR2 LQKENI. DNA of the CDR3: TGTGCCAGTCGGAGGGACAGGGGAAATGAAAAACTGTTTTTT. Translation: CASRRDRGNEKLFF.

This chain uses TRBV19 with TRBJ1-5, with a tentative D call TRBD1 (5 bases). CDR1 is LNHDA, CDR2 SQIVND, per germline (reference sequence). The CDR3 contains 13 residues. The V end was cut by 7 bases, the J end by 3 bases, with 10 bases between. CDR3 DNA: TGTGCCAGTATCCGGGGGTACAATCAGCCCCAGCATTTT. Amino acid sequence: CASIRGYNQPQHF.

The J gene is TRBJ1-5, the V gene TRBV28; a weak D match, TRBD1 (6 bases). V was shortened by 2 bases and J by 7 bases, with 6 bases between the two germline ends. The CDR3 totals 12 residues. The germline gives CDR1 MDHEN, CDR2 SYDVKM. CDR3 residues: CASSLGGQPQHF. The CDR3 bases are TGTGCCAGCAGTTTAGGGGGCCAGCCCCAGCATTTT.

V and J are TRBV27 and TRBJ2-5; 9 bases line up with TRBD2. Trimming at V came to 3 bases and at J to 3 bases, leaving 5 bases not matched to a gene. CDR3 length: 15 amino acids. Per germline, CDR1 MNHEY and CDR2 SMNVEV (reference sequence). CDR3 amino acids: CASSFSSGGKETQYF. The CDR3 nucleotides are TGTGCCAGCAGTTTCAGTAGCGGGGGTAAAGAGACCCAGTACTTC.

The chain joins TRBV5-1 to TRBJ2-3; weak D call: TRBD2 (6 bases). The CDR3 loop spans 13 amino acids. V dropped 6 bases and J dropped 3 bases, with 11 bases sitting between them. Per germline, CDR1 SGHRS and CDR2 YFSETQ. The CDR3, as DNA: TGCGCCAGCAAAGCCGGGGGAACAGATACGCAGTATTTT. As protein: CASKAGGTDTQYF.

The chain couples TRBV6-5 to TRBJ2-5, with D possibly TRBD1 on 6 matching bases. V gave up 2 bases and J gave up 5 bases, with 9 bases separating them. The CDR3 is 13 amino acids. Germline CDR1 and CDR2: MNHEY and SVGAGI. DNA of the CDR3: TGTGCCAGCAGTTACCAGGGGTCGGAGACCCAGTACTTC. This codes for CASSYQGSETQYF.

The chain is built from TRBV7-9 and TRBJ2-1, with a possible D match to TRBD1 (5 bases). CDR1 and CDR2 from the germline V gene are SEHNR and FQNEAQ (reference sequence). With 8 bases removed from V and 11 bases from J, the gap between germline ends came to 16 bases. The CDR3 is made up of 12 amino acids. The CDR3 is CASGEKQVKQFF. The CDR3 DNA sequence: TGTGCCAGCGGAGAAAAACAGGTTAAGCAGTTCTTC.

This chain connects TRBV5-4 to TRBJ1-1; D possibly corresponds to TRBD1 (6 bases). Looked up from germline, CDR1 is SGHNT and CDR2 is YYREEE (reference sequence). The CDR3 loop spans 15 amino acids. Trimming shortened V by 3 bases and J by 7 bases, and 19 bases separated the two germline ends. CDR3 sequence (DNA): TGTGCCAGCAGCTATGGGGGCCTGGACCCGATTGAAGCTTTCTTT. Protein product: CASSYGGLDPIEAFF.

This clone was detected only once. This chain connects TRBV25-1 to TRBJ2-5; TRBD1 agrees at 12 bases. The CDR3 spans 15 residues. Trimming removed 5 bases from V and 4 bases from J; junction bases left unmatched: 5. Germline values: CDR1 MGHDK, CDR2 SYGVNS. CDR3 loop: CASSPGTGGVETQYF. CDR3 DNA sequence: TGTGCCAGCAGTCCAGGGACAGGGGGCGTAGAGACCCAGTACTTC.

V usage is TRBV18 and J usage is TRBJ2-3, with 7 bases that match TRBD2. V was clipped by 3 bases and J by 0 bases; unmatched bases: 12. Germline values: CDR1 KGHSH, CDR2 LQKENI. CDR3 length: 18 amino acids. CDR3 in amino acids: CASSPNTVLAASTDTQYF. The DNA for the CDR3 is TGTGCCAGCTCACCGAACACCGTCCTAGCGGCTAGCACAGATACGCAGTATTTT.

V is TRBV7-2 and J is TRBJ2-2, with a possible D match to TRBD1 (6 bases). Trimming pared 7 bases from V and 4 bases from J, leaving 13 bases between. The CDR3 has 14 amino acids. From germline, CDR1 is SGHTA and CDR2 FQGNSA. CDR3 DNA sequence: TGTGCCAGCACTTCCCAAGGGGGCACCGGGGAGCTGTTTTTT. Protein product: CASTSQGGTGELFF.

This clone was picked up one time. The CDR3 nucleotides read TGTGCCAGCAGCCAAGGCTTCACAGGGGGACAGCCCCAGCATTTT. This codes for CASSQGFTGGQPQHF. V and J are TRBV14 and TRBJ1-5, with TRBD1 identical over 8 bases. The V and J ends lost 1 base and 7 bases, in that order; junction bases with no gene match: 6. CDR3 length: 15 amino acids. Looked up from germline, CDR1 is SGHDN and CDR2 is FVKESK.

The chain uses TRBV27 and TRBJ1-6, with D tentatively TRBD1 (5 bases). The germline gives CDR1 MNHEY, CDR2 SMNVEV (reference sequence). This CDR3 comprises 18 residues. V lost 2 bases to trimming and J lost 0 bases, with 14 bases between them. The CDR3: CASSLRIGGDSYNSPLHF. Written as DNA, the CDR3 is TGTGCCAGCAGTTTACGGATCGGGGGGGACTCCTATAATTCACCCCTCCACTTT.

The CDR3 coding sequence is TGCGCCAGCAGCTTAATACAGGGTGGAGCTTTCTTT. Its protein is CASSLIQGGAFF. The V call is TRBV5-1, the J call TRBJ1-1; D is perhaps TRBD1 (6 bases). The CDR3 covers 12 residues. Per germline, CDR1 SGHRS and CDR2 YFSETQ. Between the trimmed V and J ends, which lost 2 bases and 10 bases, there was a span of 12 bases. Looking up the rest from reference TRBV5-1 and TRBJ1-1 gives the full variable domain: KAGVTQTPRYLIKTRGQQVTLSCSPISGHRSVSWYQQTPGQGLQFLFEYFSETQRNKGNFPGRFSGRQFSNSRSEMNVSTLELGDSALYLCASSLIQGGAFFGQGTRLTVV.

The chain joins TRBV5-5 to TRBJ2-2, with unresolved D. The CDR3 runs to 18 residues. Trimming left V 0 bases short and J 1 base short, with 16 bases between. Germline V lookup: CDR1 SGHKS, CDR2 YYEKEE (reference sequence). For the CDR3, the DNA is TGTGCCAGCAGCTTGGACTCGTGGTTAAGTTTGAACACCGGGGAGCTGTTTTTT. It is translated as CASSLDSWLSLNTGELFF.

V gene TRBV6-5 combines with J gene TRBJ2-7; 7 positions match TRBD1. From germline, CDR1 is MNHEY and CDR2 SVGAGI. The junction had 9 bases not matched to a gene; V was cut back by 7 bases and J by 0 bases. The CDR3 is made up of 15 amino acids. The CDR3 DNA sequence: TGTGCCAGCAAAAATAAACAGGGGTTCTCCTACGAGCAGTACTTC. This gives the protein CASKNKQGFSYEQYF.

The rearrangement joins TRBV19 to TRBJ1-1, with D unclear. CDR1 and CDR2 from the germline V gene are LNHDA and SQIVND (reference sequence). The V and J ends lost 5 bases and 5 bases respectively, with 12 bases between them. The CDR3 has 13 residues. CDR3 coding DNA: TGTGCCAGTAGTGAACAGACGATGACTGAAGCTTTCTTT. The encoded protein is CASSEQTMTEAFF.

V gene TRBV19 combines with J gene TRBJ2-7, with TRBD2 matching 13 bases. Germline V gene sequence: CDR1 LNHDA, CDR2 SQIVND (reference sequence). The ends lost 9 bases at V and 4 bases at J; junction bases unmatched: 9. The CDR3 has 15 residues. Here the CDR3 reads CASRRTSGSAYEQYF. CDR3 in DNA: TGTGCCAGCAGAAGGACTAGCGGGAGCGCTTACGAGCAGTACTTC.

The chain carries TRBV2 and TRBJ1-1; tentatively, D is TRBD1 (6 bases). This CDR3 spans 14 amino acids. Trimming shortened V by 9 bases and J by 1 base, and 15 bases separated the two germline ends. CDR1 is SNHLY, CDR2 FYNNEI, per germline. In nucleotides, the CDR3 is TGTGCCAGGTCCCGGACAGTCCAGAACACTGAAGCTTTCTTT. It encodes CARSRTVQNTEAFF.

V usage is TRBV29-1 and J usage is TRBJ2-3; D is perhaps TRBD2 (5 bases). V lost 4 bases, J lost 3 bases, and 8 bases lay in between. The CDR3 runs to 12 residues. Germline V CDR1 and CDR2: SQVTM, ANQGSEA. Here the CDR3 reads CSVAAGTDTQYF. In DNA form, the CDR3 reads TGCAGCGTTGCGGCGGGTACAGATACGCAGTATTTT.

As regards this clone: Other DNA sequences in the sample encode the same CDR3. J is TRBJ1-1 and V is TRBV20-1; D might be TRBD1 (5 bases). CDR3 size: 11 residues. V lost 3 bases, J lost 5 bases, and 7 bases lay in between. Germline V gives CDR1 DFQATT, CDR2 SNEGSKA (reference sequence). The CDR3 nucleotides are TGCAGTGCTAGTAGGGGTACTGAAGCTTTCTTT. Translation: CSASRGTEAFF.

The chain links TRBV28 to TRBJ1-2; D is ambiguous. Germline CDR1 is MDHEN and CDR2 is SYDVKM. The CDR3 length is 12 residues. V was trimmed by 5 bases and J by 8 bases, leaving 12 bases between them. The CDR3 reads CASSNLLGGYTF. In DNA form, the CDR3 reads TGTGCCAGCAGTAACCTTTTGGGCGGCTACACCTTC.

The chain carries TRBV5-4 and TRBJ2-1, with 12 bases matching TRBD1. Trimming at V came to 4 bases and at J to 9 bases, leaving 8 bases not matched to a gene. CDR3 length: 15 amino acids. Germline V gives CDR1 SGHNT, CDR2 YYREEE (reference sequence). The CDR3 loop reads CASSRPGQGAREQFF. DNA for the CDR3: TGTGCCAGCAGCCGACCGGGACAGGGGGCACGTGAGCAGTTCTTC.

This clone was recorded once. The chain carries TRBV5-8 and TRBJ2-1; 7 bases map to TRBD2. The germline CDR1 and CDR2 sequences are SGHTS and YDEGEE. The CDR3 is 15 amino acids. V was clipped by 4 bases and J by 6 bases; unmatched bases: 10. The CDR3 region has the DNA TGTGCCAGCAGCCTGCGCGGCGGGAGTCTCAATGAGCAGTTCTTC. Protein: CASSLRGGSLNEQFF.